This is a list of T cell receptor beta chains from one sample in a study of cytotoxic CD8 clonotypes in ibrutinib-treated CLL. Profiled with immunoSEQ multiplex PCR; TCRdb holds only in-frame clones, not every one. The data show about 70,000 clones, with about nine tenths seen just once and approximately 3% held by the top ten. The source was PBMCs, collected after 12 months of ibrutinib treatment. The receptors were sampled from a human donor with chronic lymphocytic leukemia. The CDR3 runs from the conserved cysteine through the conserved F or W. The order of the fields is clone size, V gene, J gene, D gene, CDR3 protein, CDR3 DNA. A D gene is named only where the DNA matches it firmly. The size field is filled for only some rows; it gives once, few, many or a size class.

few	TRBV20-1	TRBJ1-2	NA	CSASRGYTF	TGCAGTGCTAGTCGGGGCTACACCTTC
NA	TRBV10-3	TRBJ2-3	NA	CAISESQDPSTDTQYF	TGTGCCATCAGTGAGTCTCAGGACCCGAGTACAGATACGCAGTATTTT
once	TRBV5-1	TRBJ2-1	TRBD2	CASSLALAADEQFF	TGCGCCAGCAGCTTGGCCCTAGCGGCGGATGAGCAGTTCTTC
NA	TRBV18	TRBJ2-7	NA	CASSPGRGTEQYF	TGTGCCAGCTCACCAGGAAGAGGGACCGAGCAGTACTTC
NA	TRBV6-1	TRBJ1-4	NA	CASLENEKLFF	TGTGCCAGCCTTGAAAATGAAAAACTGTTTTTT
NA	TRBV30	TRBJ1-3	NA	CAWSVPMTSGNTIYF	TGTGCCTGGAGTGTGCCAATGACATCTGGAAACACCATATATTTT
NA	TRBV7-9	TRBJ2-1	NA	CASSPDFSSYNEQFF	TGTGCCAGCAGCCCGGACTTCAGCTCCTACAATGAGCAGTTCTTC
NA	TRBV6-5	TRBJ1-2	NA	CASSYGGGVYYTF	TGTGCCAGCAGTTACGGCGGAGGGGTGTACTACACCTTC
once	TRBV5-8	TRBJ1-5	TRBD1	CASSLRMGTGINQPQHF	TGTGCCAGCAGCTTGCGGATGGGGACAGGGATTAATCAGCCCCAGCATTTT
NA	TRBV5-1	TRBJ1-1	TRBD1	CASSRDSTNTEAFF	TGCGCCAGCAGCCGGGACAGTACGAACACTGAAGCTTTCTTT
NA	TRBV29-1	TRBJ2-3	TRBD1	CSGIRDRVGTDTQYF	TGCAGCGGCATCCGGGACAGGGTCGGAACAGATACGCAGTATTTT
NA	TRBV5-4	TRBJ2-5	NA	CASSLAQRRVETQYF	TGTGCCAGCAGCTTGGCGCAGCGCAGAGTTGAGACCCAGTACTTC
NA	TRBV21-1	TRBJ1-5	NA	CASSRKSQKPVQPQHF	TGTGCCAGCAGCAGGAAGAGCCAGAAGCCAGTTCAGCCCCAGCATTTT
NA	TRBV30	TRBJ1-4	NA	CAWSVSQYEKLFF	TGTGCCTGGAGTGTAAGCCAGTATGAAAAACTGTTTTTT
NA	TRBV7-2	TRBJ2-2	NA	CASSQKAKAESGELFF	TGTGCCAGCAGCCAAAAGGCTAAGGCCGAATCCGGGGAGCTGTTTTTT
NA	TRBV7-9	TRBJ1-2	TRBD1	CASSLGTGGSYGYTF	TGTGCCAGCAGCTTAGGGACAGGGGGATCCTATGGCTACACCTTC
NA	TRBV4-2	TRBJ2-1	TRBD2	CASSQDPQAGSYNEQFF	TGTGCCAGCAGCCAAGACCCCCAAGCGGGATCCTACAATGAGCAGTTCTTC
few	TRBV7-2	TRBJ2-5	NA	CASSLRLPPQETQYF	TGTGCCAGCAGCTTAAGACTGCCACCCCAAGAGACCCAGTACTTC
NA	TRBV5-6	TRBJ2-3	TRBD2	CASSLVPSGGESTDTQYF	TGTGCCAGCAGCTTGGTTCCTAGCGGGGGGGAAAGCACAGATACGCAGTATTTT